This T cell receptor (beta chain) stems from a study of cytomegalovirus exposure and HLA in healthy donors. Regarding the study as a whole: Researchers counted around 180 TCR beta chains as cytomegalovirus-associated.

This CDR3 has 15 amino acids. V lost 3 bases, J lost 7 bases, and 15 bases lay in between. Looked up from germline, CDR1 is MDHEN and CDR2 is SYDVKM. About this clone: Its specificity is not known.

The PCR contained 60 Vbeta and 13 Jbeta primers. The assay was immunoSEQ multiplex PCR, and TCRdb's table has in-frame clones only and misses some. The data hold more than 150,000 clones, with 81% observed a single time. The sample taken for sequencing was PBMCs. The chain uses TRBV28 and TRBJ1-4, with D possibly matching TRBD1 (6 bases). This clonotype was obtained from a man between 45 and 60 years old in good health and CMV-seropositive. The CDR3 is CASSFPGGGGEKLFF. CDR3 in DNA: TGTGCCAGCAGTTTCCCCGGGGGAGGGGGTGAAAAACTGTTTTTT.